This passage covers 29 T cell receptor beta chains from one sample sequenced in a study of identical twins. One entry per CDR3 protein, called by TCRdb with MiXCR from the 5' RACE reads. The repertoire holds roughly 540,000 distinct CDR3 sequences, with 22% as singletons. The same sample was also used in a study of T cells expressing NK-cell markers.

The source material was CD4+ T cells sorted from blood. All receptors come from a woman in her late teens or twenties in good health.

This clonotype was seen a handful of times. This sequence joins TRBV12-3 or TRBV12-4 and TRBJ2-5; no firm D call. V was pared by 5 bases and J by 5 bases, with 15 bases between. This CDR3 contains 14 residues. The CDR3 DNA reads as TGTGCCAGCAGTCCAGACGGAGTGGGGGAGACCCAGTACTTC. Its translation is CASSPDGVGETQYF.

This chain connects TRBV5-1 to TRBJ2-5, with 11 bases aligning to TRBD2. The CDR3 extends over 15 amino acids. The junction had 7 bases not matched to a gene; V was cut back by 5 bases and J by 4 bases. Germline V lookup: CDR1 SGHRS, CDR2 YFSETQ. CDR3 coding DNA: TGCGCCAGCAGGATTAGCGGGGGGGCCGGAGAGACCCAGTACTTC. Encoded protein: CASRISGGAGETQYF.

This clonotype was recorded only once. The DNA for the CDR3 is TGTGCCAGCAGACTAACGGGACAGCTGAGCTCCTACAATGAGCAGTTCTTC. This codes for CASRLTGQLSSYNEQFF. The chain carries TRBV6-5 and TRBJ2-1; TRBD1 matches 7 bases. The germline CDR1 and CDR2 sequences are MNHEY and SVGAGI. CDR3 length: 17 amino acids. Germline trimming cut 6 bases from V and 0 bases from J; bases unmatched to any gene: 11.

This clonotype came up a few times. The chain is built from TRBV12-3 or TRBV12-4 and TRBJ2-1; D call uncertain. Trimming took off 3 bases at V and 0 bases at J, with 9 bases between the two ends. The CDR3 runs to 15 residues. As DNA, the CDR3 is TGTGCCAGCAGTTTTGGCGATAGCTCCTACAATGAGCAGTTCTTC. Protein sequence: CASSFGDSSYNEQFF.

This clonotype was observed at least ten times. J is TRBJ2-1 and V is TRBV20-1; tentatively, D is TRBD2 (6 bases). The CDR3 consists of 14 residues. Trimming removed 5 bases at V and 0 bases at J, with 11 bases between. CDR1 and CDR2 (germline): DFQATT, SNEGSKA (reference sequence). CDR3 in amino acids: CSALRENSYNEQFF. CDR3 nucleotides: TGCAGTGCTCTCCGGGAGAACTCCTACAATGAGCAGTTCTTC.

This clonotype was seen many times. DNA for the CDR3: TGCAGTGCTAGCCTTTCAGGGAATCAGCCCCAGCATTTT. It is translated as CSASLSGNQPQHF. The chain has TRBV20-1 and TRBJ1-5; possible D gene TRBD1, 5 bases. The germline CDR1 and CDR2 sequences are DFQATT and SNEGSKA (reference sequence). Between the trimmed V and J ends, which lost 3 bases and 4 bases, there was a span of 10 bases. CDR3 length equals 13 residues.

This clonotype was counted only a few times. The V and J genes are TRBV20-1 and TRBJ2-1, with 8 bases that match TRBD1. The CDR3 has 13 residues. CDR1 and CDR2 (germline): DFQATT, SNEGSKA (reference sequence). Germline trimming cut 2 bases from V and 8 bases from J; bases unmatched to any gene: 5. In DNA, the CDR3 is TGCAGTGCTAGACAGGGGGCAAACGATGAGCAGTTCTTC. Translated: CSARQGANDEQFF.

The rearrangement joins TRBV25-1 to TRBJ2-2; 7 nucleotides match TRBD1. Germline CDR1 and CDR2: MGHDK and SYGVNS. Unmatched junction bases numbered 3, after V lost 5 bases and J lost 3 bases. The CDR3 loop spans 14 amino acids. The DNA for the CDR3 is TGTGCCAGCAGTACAGACAGGGACACCGGGGAGCTGTTTTTT. It specifies CASSTDRDTGELFF. Filled out from reference TRBV25-1 and TRBJ2-2, the complete variable domain reads EADIYQTPRYLVIGTGKKITLECSQTMGHDKMYWYQQDPGMELHLIHYSYGVNSTEKGDLSSESTVSRIRTEHFPLTLESARPSHTSQYLCASSTDRDTGELFFGEGSRLTVL.

This chain uses TRBV20-1 with TRBJ2-1; D is uncertain. The CDR3 runs 16 residues. Per the germline V gene, CDR1 is DFQATT and CDR2 is SNEGSKA (reference sequence). V lost 6 bases, J lost 0 bases, and 18 bases lay in between. The CDR3 coding sequence is TGCAGTGCGTCTTCTTATGAGACCGACTCCTACAATGAGCAGTTCTTC. This sequence encodes CSASSYETDSYNEQFF.

This clonotype has only a few counts. The chain uses TRBV20-1 and TRBJ2-7, with 7 bases fitting TRBD1. V was clipped by 3 bases and J by 5 bases; unmatched bases: 4. The germline gives CDR1 DFQATT, CDR2 SNEGSKA (reference sequence). The CDR3 loop spans 12 amino acids. CDR3 protein: CSASPDRDEQYF. CDR3 coding DNA: TGCAGTGCTAGCCCAGACAGGGACGAGCAGTACTTC.

The V and J genes are TRBV29-1 and TRBJ2-3, with D unclear. Germline V lookup: CDR1 SQVTM, CDR2 ANQGSEA. This CDR3 has 11 amino acids. V lost 4 bases and J lost 3, with 5 bases in between. CDR3 residues: CSVAPTDTQYF. As DNA, the CDR3 is TGCAGCGTTGCACCGACAGATACGCAGTATTTT.

CDR3 protein: CSATTGGDYEQYF. The CDR3 bases are TGCAGTGCTACTACAGGGGGGGACTACGAGCAGTACTTC. The genes are TRBV20-1 and TRBJ2-7, with a tentative D call TRBD1 (8 bases). The CDR3 is 13 amino acids. With 4 bases removed from V and 3 bases from J, the gap between germline ends came to 13 bases. CDR1 and CDR2 from the germline V gene are DFQATT and SNEGSKA (reference sequence).

The chain employs TRBV2 and TRBJ1-5; D gene unclear. Germline CDR1 and CDR2: SNHLY and FYNNEI. The V end lost 6 bases, the J end lost 2 bases, and 14 bases lay between the germline ends. CDR3 length: 15 residues. As DNA, the CDR3 is TGTGCCAGCAGCATAGGGCAAGGAGGCAATCAGCCCCAGCATTTT. It is translated as CASSIGQGGNQPQHF.

V gene TRBV12-5 combines with J gene TRBJ1-2; D uncertain. The CDR3 contains 17 residues. V was trimmed by 0 bases and J by 1 base, leaving 15 bases between them. The V gene's germline CDR1 is LGHNT and CDR2 FRNRAP. The CDR3 region has the DNA TGTGCTAGTGGTTTGGTACTGGGAGGAATACTTAACTATGGCTACACCTTC. The encoded protein is CASGLVLGGILNYGYTF.

The V call is TRBV5-1, the J call TRBJ1-1; D uncertain. This CDR3 is built from 13 residues. Germline values: CDR1 SGHRS, CDR2 YFSETQ. V shed 1 base and J shed 6 bases, with 10 bases lying between them. CDR3 sequence: CASSLSTAAEAFF. The CDR3 DNA follows: TGCGCCAGCAGCTTGTCTACAGCCGCTGAAGCTTTCTTT. The full variable domain, in which reference TRBV5-1 and TRBJ1-1 provide the parts outside the CDR3, is KAGVTQTPRYLIKTRGQQVTLSCSPISGHRSVSWYQQTPGQGLQFLFEYFSETQRNKGNFPGRFSGRQFSNSRSEMNVSTLELGDSALYLCASSLSTAAEAFFGQGTRLTVV.

This clonotype has a handful of counts. The rearrangement links TRBV3-1 to TRBJ1-5, with 9 bases fitting TRBD1. The CDR3 totals 14 residues. V shed 6 bases and J 3 bases; nucleotides not matched to a gene: 3. Germline loops: CDR1 LGHDT, CDR2 YNNKEL (reference sequence). CDR3 sequence reads: CASRWTGDNQPQHF. CDR3 bases: TGTGCCAGCAGATGGACAGGGGACAATCAGCCCCAGCATTTT.

The chain combines TRBV6-5 with TRBJ1-2, with D possibly matching TRBD1 (6 bases). Germline loops: CDR1 MNHEY, CDR2 SVGAGI. Trimming pared 0 bases from V and 4 bases from J, leaving 9 bases between. The CDR3 runs to 14 residues. CDR3 in amino acids: CASSYSGRGYGYTF. As DNA, the CDR3 is TGTGCCAGCAGTTACTCGGGCAGGGGCTATGGCTACACCTTC.

This clonotype was seen a few times. The gene calls are TRBV20-1 and TRBJ2-5; TRBD2 agrees at 10 bases. The CDR3 consists of 16 residues. The germline V gene has CDR1 DFQATT and CDR2 SNEGSKA (reference sequence). J lost 0 bases, V lost 6 bases, and 10 bases had no gene match. In DNA, the CDR3 is TGCAGTGCACGTAGCGGGAGGCCGTGGTACCAAGAGACCCAGTACTTC. Translating it yields CSARSGRPWYQETQYF.

This clonotype has just a few counts. The chain is built from TRBV3-1 and TRBJ2-1; 10 bases agree with TRBD2. The CDR3 has 15 amino acids. With V trimmed by 3 bases and J by 9 bases, 8 bases remained unmatched. Germline V gene sequence: CDR1 LGHDT, CDR2 YNNKEL (reference sequence). The CDR3 spells CASSHTPGLAIEQFF. In DNA, the CDR3 is TGTGCCAGCAGCCACACGCCGGGACTAGCGATTGAGCAGTTCTTC.

The CDR3 loop is CASSQYLADTGELFF. The CDR3 region has the DNA TGCGCCAGCAGCCAATACCTAGCCGACACCGGGGAGCTGTTTTTT. The chain employs TRBV4-3 and TRBJ2-2, with TRBD2 as a possible D gene (5 bases). This CDR3 is 15 amino acids long. V was cut by 2 bases and J by 3 bases, with 10 bases left in between. Germline lookup yields CDR1 LGHNA and CDR2 YSLEER.

The V call is TRBV30, the J call TRBJ2-2; 8 positions match TRBD1. Germline-derived CDR1 and CDR2 are GTSNPN and SVGIG (reference sequence). This CDR3 is built from 13 residues. Losses at the gene ends were 3 bases for V and 13 bases for J; bases not matched to a gene: 10. CDR3 DNA sequence: TGTGCCTGGAGGAGGGCAGGGGGCGTTGGGCTGTTTTTT. It codes for CAWRRAGGVGLFF.

This clonotype was counted a few times. The chain links TRBV7-2 to TRBJ2-3, with 8 positions matching TRBD1. In germline, CDR1 is SGHTA, CDR2 FQGNSA. V gave up 3 bases and J gave up 3 bases; unmatched junction bases: 5. This CDR3 has 15 residues. The CDR3 protein is CASSFRRQGTDTQYF. CDR3 nucleotides: TGTGCCAGCAGCTTTAGGAGACAGGGGACAGATACGCAGTATTTT.

This clonotype was counted between two and nine times. The J gene is TRBJ1-1, the V gene TRBV9, with no clear D. Germline loops: CDR1 SGDLS, CDR2 YYNGEE. V was trimmed by 2 bases and J by 0 bases, leaving 8 bases between them. CDR3 length equals 14 residues. The CDR3 DNA follows: TGTGCCAGCAGCGTCCAGGCCCTGAACACTGAAGCTTTCTTT. Translated: CASSVQALNTEAFF.

This clonotype was detected a few times. The chain links TRBV12-3 or TRBV12-4 to TRBJ1-5; tentatively, D is TRBD1 (5 bases). Trimming shortened V by 5 bases and J by 5 bases, and 13 bases separated the two germline ends. The CDR3 is made up of 14 amino acids. As DNA, the CDR3 is TGTGCCAGCAGTCGTACCCAGGGTGATCAGCCCCAGCATTTT. It specifies CASSRTQGDQPQHF.

This clonotype was observed a handful of times. This chain connects TRBV7-2 to TRBJ2-5, with D unresolved. This CDR3 spans 15 amino acids. Germline assignment: CDR1 SGHTA and CDR2 FQGNSA. V was trimmed by 3 bases and J by 5 bases, leaving 16 bases between them. CDR3 sequence: CASSLSFVVMETQYF. In DNA form, the CDR3 reads TGTGCCAGCAGCTTGTCCTTCGTGGTAATGGAGACCCAGTACTTC.

This clonotype was seen at least ten times. The chain couples TRBV5-1 to TRBJ2-1; possibly TRBD1 for D (8 bases). The germline V and J ends were trimmed by 3 bases and 7 bases, with 20 bases remaining between them. Looked up from germline, CDR1 is SGHRS and CDR2 is YFSETQ. CDR3 size: 16 residues. The CDR3 sequence is CASSYEKDRGGNEQFF. For the CDR3, the DNA is TGCGCCAGCAGCTACGAAAAAGACAGGGGAGGGAATGAGCAGTTCTTC.

This clonotype was counted between two and nine times. The genes are TRBV29-1 and TRBJ2-7; D could derive from TRBD1 or TRBD2 (5 bases each). The CDR3 has 14 residues. CDR1 is SQVTM and CDR2 is ANQGSEA in the germline V gene. Trimming cost V 3 bases and J 2 bases, with 14 bases left between them. The CDR3 sequence is CSVDLGTDTYEQYF. The DNA of the CDR3 is TGCAGCGTTGACCTCGGGACGGACACCTACGAGCAGTACTTC.

In its sample, this clonotype was seen a few times. The V and J genes are TRBV21-1 and TRBJ2-7; the tabulated D call, TRBD2, remains unverified against the DNA. TRBV21-1 is described as a pseudogene. This CDR3 comprises 20 residues. The CDR3 DNA follows: TGTGCCAGCAGCATCCGTAAAAAGGGAGACTGGGAAACGAGCTCCTACGAGCAGTACTTC. Amino acid sequence: CASSIRKKGDWETSSYEQYF.

A few counts support this clonotype. V and J are TRBV27 and TRBJ2-2; D unresolved. CDR1 and CDR2 (germline): MNHEY, SMNVEV (reference sequence). This CDR3 region has 13 residues. With 6 bases removed from V and 2 bases from J, the gap between germline ends came to 7 bases. This CDR3 reads CASRAGNTGELFF. DNA for the CDR3: TGTGCCAGCAGGGCAGGTAACACCGGGGAGCTGTTTTTT.